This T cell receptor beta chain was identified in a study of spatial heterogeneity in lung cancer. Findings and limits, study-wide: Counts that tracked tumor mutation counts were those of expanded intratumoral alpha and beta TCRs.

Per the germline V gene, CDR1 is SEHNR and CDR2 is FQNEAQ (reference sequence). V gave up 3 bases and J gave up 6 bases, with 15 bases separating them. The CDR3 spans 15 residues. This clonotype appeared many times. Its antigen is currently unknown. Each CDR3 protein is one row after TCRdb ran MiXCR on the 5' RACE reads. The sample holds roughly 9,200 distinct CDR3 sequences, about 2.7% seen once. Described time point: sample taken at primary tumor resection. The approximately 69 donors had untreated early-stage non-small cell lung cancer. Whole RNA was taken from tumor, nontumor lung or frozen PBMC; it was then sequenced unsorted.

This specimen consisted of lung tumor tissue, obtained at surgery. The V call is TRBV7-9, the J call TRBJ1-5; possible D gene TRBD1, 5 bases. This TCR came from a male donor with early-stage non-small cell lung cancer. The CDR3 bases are TGTGCCAGCAGCTTGGGATCCGTGGGGGGTCAGCCCCAGCATTTT. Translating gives CASSLGSVGGQPQHF.